This TCR beta chain was obtained from a study of beta chain features in type 1 diabetes. Comment on this clone: What it binds is not known.

This CDR3 contains 15 residues. Trimming shortened V by 1 base and J by 11 bases, and 20 bases separated the two germline ends. Germline-derived CDR1 and CDR2 are SGHTA and FQGNSA. Study observations and caveats: HLA effects on TCRB rearrangement stayed unresolved here. TCRB CDR3 length was moderately but significantly reduced in all four CD4+ subsets of Type 1 diabetes patients. Insertions at VDJ junctions were less frequent in type 1 diabetes patients. These patients also deleted more nucleotides at the same junctions. Patients' naive, central memory and regulatory TCRB repertoires appeared more alike than those of healthy donors.

Stem cell-like memory, regulatory, central memory and naive CD4+ cells were sorted via CD45RO/CCR7/CD25/CD127/CD95/CD27. Every isolated RNA sample was fully reverse transcribed, so sequencing captured expressed TCRB transcripts. Generated by immunoSEQ multiplex PCR, the TCRdb table keeps only in-frame clones and is missing some. This table has about 150,000 clones, approximately 8.4% appearing once. Sequenced material: central memory CD4+ T cells from blood. The TCR sequence derives from a man between 18 and 29 years old with type 1 diabetes. The gene calls are TRBV7-2 and TRBJ1-1; D gene ambiguous. CDR3 amino acids: CASSLERFTPSGAFF. The CDR3 DNA is TGTGCCAGCAGCTTAGAGAGGTTTACCCCTTCCGGGGCTTTCTTT. The full variable domain, its missing parts supplied by reference TRBV7-2 and TRBJ1-1, is GAGVSQSPSNKVTEKGKDVELRCDPISGHTALYWYRQSLGQGLEFLIYFQGNSAPDKSGLPSDRFSAERTGGSVSTLTIQRTQQEDSAVYLCASSLERFTPSGAFFGQGTRLTVV.